These 17 T cell receptor beta chains came from one sample sequenced in a study of PD-1 blockade in mismatch repair-deficient tumors. Sequencing was performed with immunoSEQ multiplex PCR; in TCRdb, only in-frame clones are kept and a portion is missing. Here the sample spans 100,000 to 150,000 clones, around 86% being singletons. The sequencing used peripheral blood, collected 44 weeks after starting pembrolizumab. These TCRs come from an adult with mismatch repair-deficient cancer.

The rearrangement uses TRBV5-4 and TRBJ1-2, with D perhaps TRBD1 (5 bases). The germline gives CDR1 SGHNT, CDR2 YYREEE (reference sequence). CDR3 size: 16 residues. V lost 2 bases, J lost 9 bases, and 23 bases lay in between. CDR3 coding DNA: TGTGCCAGCAGCTTTGGGGGAATAAGAAATCACCGGCGCTACACCTTC. It is translated as CASSFGGIRNHRRYTF.

The chain is built from TRBV28 and TRBJ1-4; TRBD1 matches 9 bases. CDR3 size: 16 residues. The V gene end was trimmed by 6 bases and the J gene end by 5 bases; junction bases not matched to a gene: 10. Looked up from germline, CDR1 is MDHEN and CDR2 is SYDVKM. The CDR3 DNA follows: TGTGCCAGCAGCCGCCCCCCCGGGACAGGGAATGAAAAACTGTTTTTT. It encodes CASSRPPGTGNEKLFF.

This clone has just a few counts. This rearrangement joins TRBV27 to TRBJ2-7; tentative D call: TRBD2 (5 bases). CDR1 MNHEY and CDR2 SMNVEV come from the germline V gene (reference sequence). The CDR3 spans 14 residues. The germline V and J ends were trimmed by 7 bases and 0 bases, with 13 bases remaining between them. CDR3: CASKRSRDSYEQYF. CDR3 nucleotides: TGTGCCAGCAAAAGAAGCCGGGACTCCTACGAGCAGTACTTC.

The V and J genes are TRBV27 and TRBJ2-2, with 8 positions matching TRBD1. Germline V gene sequence: CDR1 MNHEY, CDR2 SMNVEV (reference sequence). The CDR3 extends over 16 amino acids. The ends lost 5 bases at V and 0 bases at J; junction bases unmatched: 5. The CDR3 bases are TGTGCCAGCAGTCCGAGACAGGGGTCGAACACCGGGGAGCTGTTTTTT. Translating gives CASSPRQGSNTGELFF.

This sequence joins TRBV5-4 and TRBJ2-1, with a tentative D call TRBD2 (6 bases). This CDR3 has 15 amino acids. Germline V gives CDR1 SGHNT, CDR2 YYREEE (reference sequence). V was cut by 1 base and J by 0 bases, with 8 bases left in between. The CDR3 region is CASSLPRGSYNEQFF. In nucleotides, the CDR3 is TGTGCCAGCAGCTTGCCGCGGGGCTCCTACAATGAGCAGTTCTTC. Full variable domain (outside the CDR3, taken from reference TRBV5-4 and TRBJ2-1): ETGVTQSPTHLIKTRGQQVTLRCSSQSGHNTVSWYQQALGQGPQFIFQYYREEENGRGNFPPRFSGLQFPNYSSELNVNALELDDSALYLCASSLPRGSYNEQFFGPGTRLTVL.

This chain connects TRBV7-9 to TRBJ2-2; 10 bases align to TRBD1. The ends lost 5 bases at V and 6 bases at J; junction bases unmatched: 12. CDR1 SEHNR and CDR2 FQNEAQ come from the germline V gene (reference sequence). The CDR3 is 17 amino acids. The CDR3 DNA is TGTGCCAGCAGCCCAGACCTCGGGACAGGGGCCCCCGGGGAGCTGTTTTTT. It translates to CASSPDLGTGAPGELFF.

The V call is TRBV7-9, the J call TRBJ2-3, with D possibly TRBD1 on 6 matching bases. In germline, CDR1 is SEHNR, CDR2 FQNEAQ (reference sequence). Trimming removed 5 bases at V and 0 bases at J, with 9 bases between. The CDR3 spans 14 residues. CDR3 region: CASSEQGSTDTQYF. CDR3 coding DNA: TGTGCCAGCAGCGAACAGGGAAGCACAGATACGCAGTATTTT.

This chain uses TRBV13 with TRBJ2-1, with 9 bases that match TRBD2. J gave up 2 bases and V 5 bases, and 10 bases lay outside the gene matches. This CDR3 is built from 17 residues. Germline CDR1 is PRHDT and CDR2 is FYEKMQ (reference sequence). The CDR3 reads CASSPENGGRAYNEQFF. In DNA, the CDR3 is TGTGCCAGCAGCCCCGAGAATGGCGGGAGGGCCTACAATGAGCAGTTCTTC.

The V gene is TRBV7-2, the J gene TRBJ2-1, with D perhaps matching TRBD1 (6 bases). V was clipped by 5 bases and J by 5 bases, with 10 bases between them. The V gene's germline CDR1 is SGHTA and CDR2 FQGNSA. The CDR3 loop spans 13 amino acids. CDR3 DNA: TGTGCCAGCAGCCGAAACAGGGACAATGAGCAGTTCTTC. Its protein product is CASSRNRDNEQFF.

This clone was seen a single time. V usage is TRBV2 and J usage is TRBJ2-7, with D possibly being TRBD1 or TRBD2 (5 bases each). Germline CDR1 reads SNHLY; CDR2 reads FYNNEI. This CDR3 comprises 13 residues. The V and J ends lost 6 bases and 1 base respectively, with 10 bases between them. CDR3: CASRRGLSYEQYF. As DNA, the CDR3 is TGTGCCAGCAGGAGGGGTTTATCCTACGAGCAGTACTTC.

The chain couples TRBV11-3 to TRBJ1-4; D is unresolved. CDR1 and CDR2 from the germline V gene are SGHNT and YENEEA. The CDR3 contains 15 residues. Trimming took off 1 base at V and 7 bases at J, with 13 bases between the two ends. CDR3 in DNA: TGTGCCAGCAGCTTAGGTTCGGGGTTGCTTGAAAAACTGTTTTTT. Protein: CASSLGSGLLEKLFF.

V and J are TRBV11-1 and TRBJ2-2; TRBD2 is a possible D gene (6 bases). Trimming stripped 5 bases from V and 0 bases from J, with 13 bases between. The CDR3 sequence is 16 residues long. The V gene's germline CDR1 is SGHAT and CDR2 FQDESV (reference sequence). The CDR3 is CASSVNSGTNTGELFF. The CDR3 coding sequence is TGTGCCAGCAGCGTCAATAGCGGAACGAACACCGGGGAGCTGTTTTTT.

The rearrangement uses TRBV7-9 and TRBJ2-5; 9 nucleotides align to TRBD2. J gave up 5 bases and V 5 bases, and 12 bases lay outside the gene matches. The CDR3 spans 16 residues. Germline V CDR1 and CDR2: SEHNR, FQNEAQ (reference sequence). CDR3 sequence (DNA): TGTGCCAGCAGCGTAATAGCGGGAGAGGACTGGGAGACCCAGTACTTC. It is translated as CASSVIAGEDWETQYF.

This clone was found once. The chain carries TRBV6-5 and TRBJ1-3, with 8 bases that match TRBD1. The length of the CDR3 is 16 residues. In germline, CDR1 is MNHEY, CDR2 SVGAGI. J lost 2 bases, V lost 0 bases, and 3 bases had no gene match. The CDR3 DNA follows: TGTGCCAGCAGTTACTCAAGGGACAGGCCTGGAAACACCATATATTTT. It is translated as CASSYSRDRPGNTIYF.

This clone was recorded once. The chain recombines TRBV6-5 with TRBJ2-7; D unclear. The CDR3 spans 14 residues. Germline CDR1 MNHEY, CDR2 SVGAGI. Trimming took 2 bases from V and 6 from J, leaving 14 bases between them. CDR3 in DNA: TGTGCCAGCAGTTACCGCGGACCGGGCGCCGAGCAGTACTTC. Residues: CASSYRGPGAEQYF.

The chain uses TRBV30 and TRBJ2-7; D is possibly TRBD2 (6 bases). Germline V gene sequence: CDR1 GTSNPN, CDR2 SVGIG (reference sequence). There are 13 residues in the CDR3. The V gene lost 5 bases and the J gene lost 0 bases, with 11 bases spanning the gap. DNA for the CDR3: TGTGCCTGGTGGGACTCTAACTCCTACGAGCAGTACTTC. This sequence encodes CAWWDSNSYEQYF.

This clone appeared once. This chain links TRBV4-1 with TRBJ2-7, with D unclear. Deletions cut 4 bases from V and 0 bases from J, with 13 bases between. This CDR3 is 15 amino acids long. Germline CDR1 reads MGHRA; CDR2 reads YSYEKL. The CDR3 nucleotides read TGCGCCAGCAGCCCCGAGGACGCCGCCTCCTACGAGCAGTACTTC. It translates to CASSPEDAASYEQYF.